Ten or more counts support the clone carrying this T cell receptor (beta chain). TCRdb reprocessed the 5' RACE reads via MiXCR and lists one record per CDR3 protein. Of about 120,000 distinct CDR3 sequences in the sample, roughly 6.8% are singletons; the top ten hold 2.7%. This sample was included in a study of T cells after yellow fever vaccination. This CDR3 contains 13 residues. With 8 bases removed from V and 1 base from J, the gap between germline ends came to 11 bases. Per the germline V gene, CDR1 is SGHTA and CDR2 is FQGNSA. This chain uses TRBV7-2 with TRBJ1-1, with no clear D. The source is a man aged 18 to 29 who received the YFV17D yellow fever vaccine. The source was CD4+ T cells sorted from PBMCs, collected about 49 days after the first yellow fever vaccination. CDR3 sequence reads: CASGIDTNTEAFF. The CDR3 DNA is TGTGCCAGCGGAATAGACACGAACACTGAAGCTTTCTTT.